This TCR beta chain was identified in a study of blood T cell repertoires in COVID-19. Study details: From T cells, B-cell-depleted T cells, or PBMCs came the material, which was cDNA or gDNA.

V trimming: 4 bases; J trimming: 5 bases; junction bases outside the gene matches: 16. Germline lookup yields CDR1 SEHNR and CDR2 FQNEAQ (reference sequence). The CDR3 extends over 17 amino acids. One Seattle source followed patients from active infection through their disease course. Method: immunoSEQ multiplex PCR; TCRdb's copy keeps in-frame clones and lacks some. Of 250,000 or so clones in the sample, around 87% were seen once. The sequence was obtained from a woman aged 55 to 70 with COVID-19, enrolled during active disease. Material for sequencing was peripheral blood. This chain uses TRBV7-9 with TRBJ2-5, with TRBD1 identical over 7 bases. CDR3 DNA: TGTGCCAGCAGCTCCCTTACAGGGGACCGGAATGGGGAGACCCAGTACTTC. Translated: CASSSLTGDRNGETQYF.